This T cell receptor beta chain was recorded in a study of early T cells in non-severe SARS-CoV-2 infection. Looking at the study overall: Chains were not paired, and sequencing was done on bulk RNA from unsorted whole blood. Study results and caveats: VDJdb matching favored anti-spike CD8 responses, missing private and CD4 specificities.

Trimming shortened V by 0 bases and J by 0 bases, and 7 bases separated the two germline ends. Germline CDR1 SGHRS, CDR2 YFSETQ. The CDR3 is made up of 16 amino acids. Researchers attached unique molecular identifiers to individual cDNA molecules. TCRdb independently ran MiXCR on the 5' RACE reads; one entry per CDR3 protein. Counted here are around 58,000 distinct CDR3 sequences, less than 5.5% occurring once; the ten biggest clones make up under 6.5%. Worth noting for this clonotype: Its specificity is not known.

The chain links TRBV5-1 to TRBJ2-6; D is undetermined. The material sequenced was whole blood. The sequence was collected from an adult who was a healthcare worker with PCR-confirmed SARS-CoV-2 infection or an uninfected control (not recorded which). Here the CDR3 DNA reads TGCGCCAGCAGCTTGGAGACCTACTCTGGGGCCAACGTCCTGACTTTC. This gives the protein CASSLETYSGANVLTF.